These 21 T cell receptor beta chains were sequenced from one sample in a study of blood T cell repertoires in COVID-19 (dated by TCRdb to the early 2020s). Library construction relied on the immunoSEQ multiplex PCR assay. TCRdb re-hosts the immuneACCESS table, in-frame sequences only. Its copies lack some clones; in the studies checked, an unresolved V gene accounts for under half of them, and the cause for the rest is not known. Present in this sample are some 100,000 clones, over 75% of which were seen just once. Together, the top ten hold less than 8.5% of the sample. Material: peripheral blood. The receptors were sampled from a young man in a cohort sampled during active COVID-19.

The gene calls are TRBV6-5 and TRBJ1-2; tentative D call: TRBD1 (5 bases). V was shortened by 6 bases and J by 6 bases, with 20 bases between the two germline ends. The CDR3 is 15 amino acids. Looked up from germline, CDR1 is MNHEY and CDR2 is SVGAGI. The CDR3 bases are TGTGCCAGCAGCCTTCAGGGCCCCTTTAGGGATGGCTACACCTTC. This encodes CASSLQGPFRDGYTF.

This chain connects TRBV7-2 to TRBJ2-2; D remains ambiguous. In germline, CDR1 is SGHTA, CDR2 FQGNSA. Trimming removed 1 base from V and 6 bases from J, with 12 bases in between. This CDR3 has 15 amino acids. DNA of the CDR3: TGTGCCAGCAGCTTAGATCTTCTGTCCTCCGGGGAGCTGTTTTTT. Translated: CASSLDLLSSGELFF.

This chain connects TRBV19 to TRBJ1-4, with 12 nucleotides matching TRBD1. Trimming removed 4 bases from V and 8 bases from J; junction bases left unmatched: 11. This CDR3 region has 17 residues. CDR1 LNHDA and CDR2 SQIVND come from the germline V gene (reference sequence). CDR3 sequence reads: CASSKPRDRGHEEKLFF. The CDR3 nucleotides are TGTGCCAGTAGTAAACCGAGGGACAGGGGGCATGAAGAAAAACTGTTTTTT.

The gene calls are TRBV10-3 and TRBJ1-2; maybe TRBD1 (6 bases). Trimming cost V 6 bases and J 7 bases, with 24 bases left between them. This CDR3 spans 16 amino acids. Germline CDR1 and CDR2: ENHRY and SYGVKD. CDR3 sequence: CAIRSIGGREFSGYTF. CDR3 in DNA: TGTGCCATCAGGTCAATAGGGGGTAGGGAATTCTCTGGCTACACCTTC.

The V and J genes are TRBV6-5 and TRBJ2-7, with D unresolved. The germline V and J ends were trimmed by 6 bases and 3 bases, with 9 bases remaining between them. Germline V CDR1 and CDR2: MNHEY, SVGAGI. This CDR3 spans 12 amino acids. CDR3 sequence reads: CASSQVGYEQYF. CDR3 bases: TGTGCCAGCAGCCAGGTCGGCTACGAGCAGTACTTC.

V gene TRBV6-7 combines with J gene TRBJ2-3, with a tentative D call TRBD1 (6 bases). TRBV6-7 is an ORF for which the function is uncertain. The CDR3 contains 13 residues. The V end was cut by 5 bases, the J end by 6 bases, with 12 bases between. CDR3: CASSHCQGDTQYF. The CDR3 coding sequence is TGTGCCAGCAGTCATTGCCAGGGGGATACGCAGTATTTT.

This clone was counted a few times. DNA of the CDR3: TGTGCCAGCAGCCAAACGGGTCGGTTGAATCAGCCCCAGCATTTT. Its translation is CASSQTGRLNQPQHF. The chain has TRBV3-1 (or the pseudogene TRBV3-2) and TRBJ1-5; unclear D gene. Germline CDR1 and CDR2: LGHDT and YNNKEL (reference sequence). The ends were cut back, 2 bases at V and 4 bases at J, with 12 bases in the middle. The CDR3 totals 15 residues.

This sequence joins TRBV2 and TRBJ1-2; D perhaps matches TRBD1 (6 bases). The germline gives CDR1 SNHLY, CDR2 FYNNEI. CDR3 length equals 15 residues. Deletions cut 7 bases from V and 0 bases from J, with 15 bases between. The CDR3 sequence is CASKKGGRSNYGYTF. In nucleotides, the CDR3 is TGTGCCAGCAAAAAGGGGGGGCGGTCTAACTATGGCTACACCTTC.

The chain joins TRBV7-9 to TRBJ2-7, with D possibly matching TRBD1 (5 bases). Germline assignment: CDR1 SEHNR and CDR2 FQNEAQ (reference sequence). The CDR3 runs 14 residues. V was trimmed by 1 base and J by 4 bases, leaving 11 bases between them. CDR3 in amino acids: CASSLDAGFYEQYF. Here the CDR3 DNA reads TGTGCCAGCAGCTTAGATGCAGGGTTTTACGAGCAGTACTTC.

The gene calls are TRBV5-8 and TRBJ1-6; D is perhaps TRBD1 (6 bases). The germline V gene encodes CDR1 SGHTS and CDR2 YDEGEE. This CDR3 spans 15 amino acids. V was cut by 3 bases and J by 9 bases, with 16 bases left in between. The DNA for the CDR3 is TGTGCCAGCAGCTCGATCGACGGGGGGCGTTCACCCCTCCACTTT. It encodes CASSSIDGGRSPLHF.

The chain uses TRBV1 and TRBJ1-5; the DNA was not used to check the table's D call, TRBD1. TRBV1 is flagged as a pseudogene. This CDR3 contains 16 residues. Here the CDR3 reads CTSRRLTQGCRQPQHF. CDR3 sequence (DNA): TGCACCAGCAGAAGGTTGACACAGGGGTGTCGTCAGCCCCAGCATTTT.

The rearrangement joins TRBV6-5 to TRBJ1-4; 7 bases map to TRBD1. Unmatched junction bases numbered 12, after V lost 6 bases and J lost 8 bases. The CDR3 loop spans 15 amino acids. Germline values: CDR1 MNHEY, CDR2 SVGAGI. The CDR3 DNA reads TGTGCCAGCAGAAAACCGGGCAGGGGGAACGAAAAACTGTTTTTT. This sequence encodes CASRKPGRGNEKLFF.

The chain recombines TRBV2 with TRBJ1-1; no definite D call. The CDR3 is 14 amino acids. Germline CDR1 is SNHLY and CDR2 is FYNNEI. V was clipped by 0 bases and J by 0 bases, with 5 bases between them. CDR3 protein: CASSEARVNTEAFF. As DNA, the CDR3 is TGTGCCAGCAGTGAAGCGCGGGTGAACACTGAAGCTTTCTTT. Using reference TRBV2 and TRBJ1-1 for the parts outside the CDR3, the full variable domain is EPEVTQTPSHQVTQMGQEVILRCVPISNHLYFYWYRQILGQKVEFLVSFYNNEISEKSEIFDDQFSVERPDGSNFTLKIRSTKLEDSAMYFCASSEARVNTEAFFGQGTRLTVV.

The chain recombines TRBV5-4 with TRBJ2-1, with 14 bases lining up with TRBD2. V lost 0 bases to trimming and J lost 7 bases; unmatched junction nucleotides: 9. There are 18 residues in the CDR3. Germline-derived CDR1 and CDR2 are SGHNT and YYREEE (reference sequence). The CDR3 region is CASSLVTSGGAFSNEQFF. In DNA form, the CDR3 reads TGTGCCAGCAGCTTGGTGACTAGCGGGGGGGCCTTTAGTAATGAGCAGTTCTTC.

The CDR3 DNA reads as TGCGCCAGCAGCTTGGCCCTTGACAGGGTACAAGAGACCCAGTACTTC. This encodes CASSLALDRVQETQYF. The chain is built from TRBV5-1 and TRBJ2-5; 7 bases fit TRBD1. The CDR3 has 16 residues. V lost 0 bases, J lost 2 bases, and 7 bases stayed unmatched. The germline gives CDR1 SGHRS, CDR2 YFSETQ.

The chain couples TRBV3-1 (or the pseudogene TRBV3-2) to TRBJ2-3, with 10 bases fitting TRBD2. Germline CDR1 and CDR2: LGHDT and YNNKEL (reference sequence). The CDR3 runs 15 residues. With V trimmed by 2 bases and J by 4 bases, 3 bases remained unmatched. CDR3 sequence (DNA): TGTGCCAGCAGCCAACTAGCGGGGGTCGCAGATACGCAGTATTTT. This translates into CASSQLAGVADTQYF.

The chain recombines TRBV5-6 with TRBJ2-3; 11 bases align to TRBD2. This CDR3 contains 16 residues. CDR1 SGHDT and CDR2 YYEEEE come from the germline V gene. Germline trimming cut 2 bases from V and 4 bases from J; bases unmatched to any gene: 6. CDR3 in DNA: TGTGCCAGCAGCTTTGTGACTAGCGGGGACGCAGATACGCAGTATTTT. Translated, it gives CASSFVTSGDADTQYF.

This CDR3 reads CATSREGASSYNEQFF. CDR3 coding DNA: TGTGCCACCAGCAGAGAAGGGGCCAGCTCCTACAATGAGCAGTTCTTC. The V gene is TRBV15, the J gene TRBJ2-1; the D gene is possibly TRBD1 (5 bases). Trimming removed 0 bases from V and 0 bases from J, with 9 bases in between. The germline V gene encodes CDR1 LNHNV and CDR2 YYDKDF (reference sequence). CDR3 length: 16 residues.

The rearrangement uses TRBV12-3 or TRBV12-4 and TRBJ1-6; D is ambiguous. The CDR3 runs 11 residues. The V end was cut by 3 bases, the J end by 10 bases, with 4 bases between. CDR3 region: CASSFLSPLHF. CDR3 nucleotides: TGTGCCAGCAGTTTTTTATCACCCCTCCACTTT.

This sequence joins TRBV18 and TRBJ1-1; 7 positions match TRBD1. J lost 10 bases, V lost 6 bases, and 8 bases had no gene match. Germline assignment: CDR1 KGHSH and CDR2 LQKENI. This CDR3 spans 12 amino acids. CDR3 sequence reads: CASSPDRAGAFF. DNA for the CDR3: TGTGCCAGCTCTCCCGACAGGGCAGGAGCTTTCTTT.

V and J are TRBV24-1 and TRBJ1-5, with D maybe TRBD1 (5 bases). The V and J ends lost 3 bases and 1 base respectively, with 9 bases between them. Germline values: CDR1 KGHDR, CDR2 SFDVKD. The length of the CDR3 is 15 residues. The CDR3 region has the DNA TGTGCCACCAGTGATCCCAGGGCGAGCAATCAGCCCCAGCATTTT. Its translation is CATSDPRASNQPQHF.